This TCR beta chain was sequenced for a study of response to subunit inactivated influenza vaccine. TCRdb re-called the RT-PCR reads with MiXCR, one entry per CDR3 protein. The sample holds a few hundred thousand distinct CDR3 sequences; around 22% are singletons and the top ten take 10%. This clonotype was seen more than once but under ten times. The germline V and J ends were trimmed by 0 bases and 0 bases, with 9 bases remaining between them. Germline V gene lookup returns CDR1 MGHRA and CDR2 YSYEKL. The CDR3 consists of 16 residues. This chain links TRBV4-1 with TRBJ2-1, with a possible D match to TRBD1 (6 bases). The clonotype originates from a man in his fifties or sixties who received an inactivated influenza vaccine. The sequencing used PBMCs from blood, collected 21 months after vaccination. This CDR3 reads CASSQEPGHSYNEQFF. The CDR3, as DNA: TGCGCCAGCAGCCAAGAACCGGGACACTCCTACAATGAGCAGTTCTTC.